This record covers a single T cell receptor (beta chain). What it binds is unknown. These data belong to a study of T cell responses to AZD1222 COVID-19 vaccine. Whole-study findings and limits: Samples come after the peak T cell response, not at day 14. Just a handful of people given AZD1222 tested seropositive at baseline. Nearly half of spike-specific TCRs reportedly go after variant regions that carry no mutations.

The table came from immunoSEQ multiplex PCR; TCRdb's copy has only in-frame clones and leaves some out. There are 150,000 to 200,000 clones in the sample; around nine tenths occur only once, and about 2.8% lies in the top ten. The CDR3 extends over 12 amino acids. Germline values: CDR1 SGHDT, CDR2 YYEEEE. The V and J ends lost 2 bases and 6 bases respectively, with 9 bases between them. This TCR was sampled from an adult in good health. V and J are TRBV5-6 and TRBJ2-7; D possibly corresponds to TRBD1 (6 bases). The sequenced sample was peripheral blood, obtained on day 0 of AZD1222 vaccination. The CDR3 coding sequence is TGTGCCAGCAGCTTAGGGGGTGCCGAGCAGTACTTC. This encodes CASSLGGAEQYF.